This T cell receptor beta chain came from a study of blood T cells in healthy people across ages. The V and J ends lost 6 bases and 1 base respectively, with 13 bases between them. The CDR3 spans 14 residues. Looked up from germline, CDR1 is ENHRY and CDR2 is SYGVKD. A second PCR of about 6 to 11 cycles used a sample-barcoded 5' primer and a J-beta primer mix. From each sample, at least 2.5 million paired-end reads containing CDR3 were obtained. MiXCR was run by TCRdb on the 5' RACE reads, yielding one entry per CDR3 protein. The data show over a million distinct CDR3 sequences, roughly 60% seen once. Only a few counts were recorded for this clonotype. No antigen is known for it. Study observations and caveats: More naive CD4+ cells and higher diversity were found in long-lived than in aged donors.

The specimen was blood. This receptor was obtained from a man aged 18 to 29 in good health. This chain joins TRBV10-3 and TRBJ2-7, with D perhaps being TRBD1 or TRBD2 (5 bases each). In DNA form, the CDR3 reads TGTGCCATCAGGGGACCAGATAGATCCTACGAGCAGTACTTC. Protein: CAIRGPDRSYEQYF.